These 3 T cell receptor beta chains originate from one sample sequenced in a study of CXCR3-negative and CXCR3-positive naive CD8 T cells. UMI-labeled 5' RACE TRB cDNA libraries were prepared from the cells. Reanalyzing the 5' RACE reads, TCRdb keeps one entry per CDR3 protein, without DNA. This table holds around 7,400 distinct CDR3 sequences. The sequencing input was naive CXCR3- CD8+ T cells from blood. Documented subset: CD45RO-CCR7+CD27+CD95- naive CD8+ T cells lacking CXCR3 (TNR3-). These receptors came from a human donor in good health. Some clones in this sample may be carry-over from other donors' samples.

CDR3 sequence reads: CASSLADFYEQYF. This chain links TRBV12-3 or TRBV12-4 with TRBJ2-7. The CDR3 contains 13 residues.

This chain joins TRBV13 and TRBJ1-2; the TCRdb call, TRBD1, lacks DNA for checking. CDR1 PRHDT and CDR2 FYEKMQ come from the germline V gene (reference sequence). This CDR3 has 13 amino acids. CDR3 amino acids: CASSPDKDYGYTF. Using reference TRBV13 and TRBJ1-2 for the parts outside the CDR3, the full variable domain is AAGVIQSPRHLIKEKRETATLKCYPIPRHDTVYWYQQGPGQDPQFLISFYEKMQSDKGSIPDRFSAQQFSDYHSELNMSSLELGDSALYFCASSPDKDYGYTFGSGTRLTVV.

Measured by frequency, this clonotype is medium-sized. The chain joins TRBV29-1 to TRBJ1-2; without DNA, the TCRdb call of TRBD1 cannot be checked. Germline loops: CDR1 SQVTM, CDR2 ANQGSEA. The CDR3 spans 15 residues. The CDR3 loop is CSVADRGPTTDGYTF.